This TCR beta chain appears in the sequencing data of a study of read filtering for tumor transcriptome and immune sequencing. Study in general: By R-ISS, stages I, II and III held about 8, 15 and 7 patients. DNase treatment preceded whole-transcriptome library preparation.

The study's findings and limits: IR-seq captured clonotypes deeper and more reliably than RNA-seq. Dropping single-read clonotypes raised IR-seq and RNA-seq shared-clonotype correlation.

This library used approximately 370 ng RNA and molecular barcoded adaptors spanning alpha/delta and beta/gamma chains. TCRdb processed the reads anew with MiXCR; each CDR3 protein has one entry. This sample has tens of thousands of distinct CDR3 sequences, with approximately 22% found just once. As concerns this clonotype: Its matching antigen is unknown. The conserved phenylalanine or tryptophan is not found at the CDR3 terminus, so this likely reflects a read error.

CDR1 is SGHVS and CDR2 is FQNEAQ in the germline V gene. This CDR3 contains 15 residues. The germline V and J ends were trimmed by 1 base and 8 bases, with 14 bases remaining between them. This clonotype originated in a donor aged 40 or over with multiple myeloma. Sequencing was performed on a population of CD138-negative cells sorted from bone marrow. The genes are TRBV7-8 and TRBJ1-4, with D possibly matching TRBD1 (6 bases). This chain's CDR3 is CASSLERGVVEKLFL. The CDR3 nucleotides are TGTGCCAGCAGCTTAGAAAGGGGGGTAGTGGAAAAACTGTTTCTT.